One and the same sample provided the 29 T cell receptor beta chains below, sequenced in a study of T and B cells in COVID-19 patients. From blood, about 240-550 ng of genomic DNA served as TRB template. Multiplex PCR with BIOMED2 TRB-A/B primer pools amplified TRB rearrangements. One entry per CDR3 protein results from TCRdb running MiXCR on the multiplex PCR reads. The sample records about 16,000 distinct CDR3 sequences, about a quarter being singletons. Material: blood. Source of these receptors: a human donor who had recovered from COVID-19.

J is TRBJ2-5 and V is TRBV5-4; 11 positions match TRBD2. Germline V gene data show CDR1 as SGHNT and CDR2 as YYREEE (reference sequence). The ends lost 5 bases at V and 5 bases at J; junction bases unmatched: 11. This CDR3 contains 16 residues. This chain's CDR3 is CASSSPGSGGAETQYF. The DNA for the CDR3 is TGTGCCAGCAGTTCTCCAGGTAGCGGGGGGGCGGAGACCCAGTACTTC.

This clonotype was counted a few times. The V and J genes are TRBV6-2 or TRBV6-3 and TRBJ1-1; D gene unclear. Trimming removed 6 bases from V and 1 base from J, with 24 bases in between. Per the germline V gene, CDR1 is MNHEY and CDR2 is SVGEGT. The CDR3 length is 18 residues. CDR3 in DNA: TGTGCCAGCAGGGACGGCGGGTTCCCGTCCAAAGAGAACACTGAAGCTTTCTTT. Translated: CASRDGGFPSKENTEAFF.

The CDR3: CASSSVAPQSSGNTIYF. The CDR3 DNA sequence: TGTGCCAGCAGTTCCGTAGCCCCACAAAGCTCTGGAAACACCATATATTTT. The genes are TRBV6-5 and TRBJ1-3; D gene uncertain. The CDR3 runs 17 residues. Germline CDR1 is MNHEY and CDR2 is SVGAGI. Trimming took off 4 bases at V and 0 bases at J, with 16 bases between the two ends.

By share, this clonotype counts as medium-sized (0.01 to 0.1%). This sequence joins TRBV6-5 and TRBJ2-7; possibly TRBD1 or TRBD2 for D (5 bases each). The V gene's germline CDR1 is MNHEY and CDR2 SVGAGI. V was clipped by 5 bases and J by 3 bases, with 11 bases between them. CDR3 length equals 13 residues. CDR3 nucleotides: TGTGCCAGCAGTCGGGACCCGGACTACGAGCAGTACTTC. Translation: CASSRDPDYEQYF.

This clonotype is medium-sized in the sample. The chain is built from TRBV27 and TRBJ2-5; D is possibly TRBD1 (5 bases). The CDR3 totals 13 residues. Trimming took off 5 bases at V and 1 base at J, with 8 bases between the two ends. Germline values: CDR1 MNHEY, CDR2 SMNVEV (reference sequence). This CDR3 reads CASSRQLQETQYF. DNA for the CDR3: TGTGCCAGCAGTCGACAGCTCCAAGAGACCCAGTACTTC.

CDR3 in amino acids: CAWSVSGNTIYF. The DNA for the CDR3 is TGTGCCTGGAGTGTATCCGGAAACACCATATATTTT. The genes are TRBV30 and TRBJ1-3; D unclear. The ends were cut back, 0 bases at V and 4 bases at J, with 4 bases in the middle. Per germline, CDR1 GTSNPN and CDR2 SVGIG (reference sequence). This CDR3 has 12 amino acids.

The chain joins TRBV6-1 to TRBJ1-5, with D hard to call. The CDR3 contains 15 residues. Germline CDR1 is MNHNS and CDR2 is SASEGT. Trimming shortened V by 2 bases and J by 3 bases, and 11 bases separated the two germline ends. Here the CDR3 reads CASSELDRHNQPQHF. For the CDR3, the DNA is TGTGCCAGCAGTGAATTGGATCGCCACAATCAGCCCCAGCATTTT.

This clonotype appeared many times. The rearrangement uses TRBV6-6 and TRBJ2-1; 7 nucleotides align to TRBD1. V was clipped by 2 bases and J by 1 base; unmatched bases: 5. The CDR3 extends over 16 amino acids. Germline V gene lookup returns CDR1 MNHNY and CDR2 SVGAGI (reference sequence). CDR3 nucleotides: TGTGCCAGCAGTTACGTAGGGGGCATGTCCTACAATGAGCAGTTCTTC. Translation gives CASSYVGGMSYNEQFF.

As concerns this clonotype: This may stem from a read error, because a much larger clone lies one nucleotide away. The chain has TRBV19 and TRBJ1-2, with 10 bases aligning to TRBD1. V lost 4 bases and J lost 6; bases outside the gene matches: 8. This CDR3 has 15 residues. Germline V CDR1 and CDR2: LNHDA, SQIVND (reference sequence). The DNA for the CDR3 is TGTGCCAGTAGTACTGGAGGGACAGGGGTCCATGGCTACACCTTC. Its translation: CASSTGGTGVHGYTF.

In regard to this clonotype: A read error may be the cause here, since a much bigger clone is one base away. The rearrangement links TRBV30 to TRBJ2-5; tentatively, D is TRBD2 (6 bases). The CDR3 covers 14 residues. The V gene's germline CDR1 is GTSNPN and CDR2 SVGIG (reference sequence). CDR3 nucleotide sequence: TGTGTCTGGAGTGTACAGGCAGGGAGGGAGACCCAGTACTTC. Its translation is CVWSVQAGRETQYF.

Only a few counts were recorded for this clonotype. The CDR3 sequence is CASSQDRAKNIQYF. CDR3 bases: TGTGCCAGCTCACAAGACAGAGCCAAAAACATTCAGTACTTC. The chain carries TRBV18 and TRBJ2-4, with a possible D match to TRBD1 (5 bases). V lost 4 bases and J 0 bases, leaving 7 bases between the germline ends. Germline CDR1 KGHSH, CDR2 LQKENI. The CDR3 is 14 residues long.

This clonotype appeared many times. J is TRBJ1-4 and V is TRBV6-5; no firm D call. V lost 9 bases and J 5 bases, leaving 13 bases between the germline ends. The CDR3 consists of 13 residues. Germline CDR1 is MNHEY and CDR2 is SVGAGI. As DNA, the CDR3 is TGTGCCAGTAGACGGACTCAAAATGAAAAACTGTTTTTT. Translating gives CASRRTQNEKLFF.

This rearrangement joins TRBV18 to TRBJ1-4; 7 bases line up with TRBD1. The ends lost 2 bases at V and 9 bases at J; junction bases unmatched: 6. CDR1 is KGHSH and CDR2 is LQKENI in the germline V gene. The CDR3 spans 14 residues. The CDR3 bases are TGTGCCAGCTCACCAGAGGACAGGTCCCAAAAACTGTTTTTT. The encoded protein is CASSPEDRSQKLFF. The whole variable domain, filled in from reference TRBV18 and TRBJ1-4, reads NAGVMQNPRHLVRRRGQEARLRCSPMKGHSHVYWYRQLPEEGLKFMVYLQKENIIDESGMPKERFSAEFPKEGPSILRIQQVVRGDSAAYFCASSPEDRSQKLFFGSGTQLSVL.

The CDR3: CASSFSPGFASTDTQYF. DNA for the CDR3: TGTGCCAGCAGTTTTAGCCCCGGGTTTGCTAGCACAGATACGCAGTATTTT. V is TRBV19 and J is TRBJ2-3; no definite D call. The CDR3 spans 17 residues. V lost 9 bases and J lost 0, with 22 bases in between. The germline V gene encodes CDR1 LNHDA and CDR2 SQIVND (reference sequence).

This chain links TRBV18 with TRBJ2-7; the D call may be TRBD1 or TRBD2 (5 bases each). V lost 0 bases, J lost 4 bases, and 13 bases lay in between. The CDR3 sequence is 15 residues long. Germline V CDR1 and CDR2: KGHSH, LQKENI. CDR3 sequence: CASSPPGVGEYEQYF. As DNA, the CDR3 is TGTGCCAGCTCACCACCGGGGGTGGGGGAATACGAGCAGTACTTC.

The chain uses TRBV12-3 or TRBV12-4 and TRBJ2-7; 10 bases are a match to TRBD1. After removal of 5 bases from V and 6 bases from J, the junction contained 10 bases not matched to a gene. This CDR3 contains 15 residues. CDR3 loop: CASSQGQGIRGEQYF. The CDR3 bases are TGTGCCAGCAGTCAGGGACAGGGGATAAGGGGCGAGCAGTACTTC.

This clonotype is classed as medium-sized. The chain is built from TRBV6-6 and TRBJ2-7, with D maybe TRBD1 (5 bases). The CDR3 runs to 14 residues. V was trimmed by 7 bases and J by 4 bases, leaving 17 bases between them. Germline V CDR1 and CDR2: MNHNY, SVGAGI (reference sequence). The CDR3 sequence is CASKGAGLGYEQYF. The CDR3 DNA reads TGTGCCAGCAAGGGTGCAGGGTTAGGATACGAGCAGTACTTC.

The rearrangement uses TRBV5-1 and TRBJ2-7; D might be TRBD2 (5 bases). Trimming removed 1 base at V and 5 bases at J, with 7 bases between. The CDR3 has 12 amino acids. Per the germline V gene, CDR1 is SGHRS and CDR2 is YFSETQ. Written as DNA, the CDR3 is TGCGCCAGCAGCTTGACACTAGACGAGCAGTACTTC. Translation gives CASSLTLDEQYF.

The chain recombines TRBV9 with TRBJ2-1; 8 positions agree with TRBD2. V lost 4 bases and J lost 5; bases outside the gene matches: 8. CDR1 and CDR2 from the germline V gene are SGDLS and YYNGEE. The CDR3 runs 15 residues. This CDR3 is CASSLSGGPNNEQFF. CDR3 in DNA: TGTGCCAGCAGCTTATCGGGGGGGCCGAACAATGAGCAGTTCTTC.

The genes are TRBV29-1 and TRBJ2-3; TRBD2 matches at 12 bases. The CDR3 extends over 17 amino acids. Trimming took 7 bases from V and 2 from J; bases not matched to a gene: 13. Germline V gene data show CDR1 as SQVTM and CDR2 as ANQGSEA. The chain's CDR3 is CSAPGLAGQRTTDTQYF. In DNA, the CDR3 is TGCAGCGCCCCCGGACTAGCGGGACAGCGGACCACAGATACGCAGTATTTT.

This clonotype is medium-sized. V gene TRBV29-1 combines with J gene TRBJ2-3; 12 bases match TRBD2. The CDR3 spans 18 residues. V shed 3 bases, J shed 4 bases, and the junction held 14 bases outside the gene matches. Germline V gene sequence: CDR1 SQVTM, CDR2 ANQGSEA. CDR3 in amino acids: CSVDGLSTSGRSADTQYF. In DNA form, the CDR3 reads TGCAGCGTTGATGGCTTGTCGACTAGCGGGAGAAGCGCAGATACGCAGTATTTT.

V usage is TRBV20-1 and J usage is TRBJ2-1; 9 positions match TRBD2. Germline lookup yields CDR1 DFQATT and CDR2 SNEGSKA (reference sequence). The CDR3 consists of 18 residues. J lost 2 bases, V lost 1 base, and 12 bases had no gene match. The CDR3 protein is CSARVYLGGGRAYNEQFF. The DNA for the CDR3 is TGCAGTGCTAGAGTCTATCTAGGCGGCGGGAGGGCCTACAATGAGCAGTTCTTC.

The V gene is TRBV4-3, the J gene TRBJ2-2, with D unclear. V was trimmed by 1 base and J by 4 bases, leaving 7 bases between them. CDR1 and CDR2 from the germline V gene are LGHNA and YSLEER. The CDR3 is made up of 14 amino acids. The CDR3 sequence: CASSQGPATGELFF. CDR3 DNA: TGCGCCAGCAGCCAAGGGCCAGCCACCGGGGAGCTGTTTTTT.

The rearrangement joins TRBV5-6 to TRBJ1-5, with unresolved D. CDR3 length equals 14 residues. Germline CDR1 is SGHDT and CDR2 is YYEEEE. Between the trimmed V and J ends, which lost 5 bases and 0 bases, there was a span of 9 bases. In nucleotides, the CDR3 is TGTGCCAGCAGTTTCACAAGTAGCAATCAGCCCCAGCATTTT. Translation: CASSFTSSNQPQHF. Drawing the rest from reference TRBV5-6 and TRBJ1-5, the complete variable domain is DAGVTQSPTHLIKTRGQQVTLRCSPKSGHDTVSWYQQALGQGPQFIFQYYEEEERQRGNFPDRFSGHQFPNYSSELNVNALLLGDSALYLCASSFTSSNQPQHFGDGTRLSIL.

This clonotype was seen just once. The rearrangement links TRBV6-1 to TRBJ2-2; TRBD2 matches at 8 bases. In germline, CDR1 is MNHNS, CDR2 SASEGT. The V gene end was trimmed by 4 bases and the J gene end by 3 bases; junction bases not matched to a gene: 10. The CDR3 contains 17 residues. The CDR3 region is CASSGRTGREDTGELFF. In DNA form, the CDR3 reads TGTGCCAGCAGTGGGCGGACCGGGCGGGAGGACACCGGGGAGCTGTTTTTT.

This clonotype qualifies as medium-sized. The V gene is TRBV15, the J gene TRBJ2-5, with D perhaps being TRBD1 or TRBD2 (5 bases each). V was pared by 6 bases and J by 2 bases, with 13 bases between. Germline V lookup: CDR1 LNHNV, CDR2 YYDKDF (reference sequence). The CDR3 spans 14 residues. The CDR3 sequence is CATRTGLAQETQYF. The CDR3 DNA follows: TGTGCCACCAGAACGGGGCTAGCACAAGAGACCCAGTACTTC.

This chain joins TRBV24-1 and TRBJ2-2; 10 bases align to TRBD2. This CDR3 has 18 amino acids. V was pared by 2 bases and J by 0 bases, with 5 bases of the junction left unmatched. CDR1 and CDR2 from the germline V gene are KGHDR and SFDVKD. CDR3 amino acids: CATSDSGTSVANTGELFF. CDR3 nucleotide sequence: TGTGCCACCAGTGATTCCGGGACTAGCGTAGCGAACACCGGGGAGCTGTTTTTT.

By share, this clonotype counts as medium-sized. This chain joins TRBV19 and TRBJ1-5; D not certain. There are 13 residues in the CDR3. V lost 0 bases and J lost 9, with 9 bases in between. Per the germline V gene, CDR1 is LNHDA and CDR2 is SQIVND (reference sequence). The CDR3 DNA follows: TGTGCCAGTAGTATAGACAGGCGGACGCCCCAGCATTTT. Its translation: CASSIDRRTPQHF.

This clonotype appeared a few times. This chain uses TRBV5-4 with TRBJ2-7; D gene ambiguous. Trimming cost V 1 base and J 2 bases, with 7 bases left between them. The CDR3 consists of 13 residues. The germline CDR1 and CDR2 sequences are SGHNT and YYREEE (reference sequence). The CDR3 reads CASSLNTAYEQYF. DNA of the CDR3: TGTGCCAGCAGCTTGAACACCGCCTACGAGCAGTACTTC.